This is a list of T cell receptor beta chains from one sample in a study of blood T cell repertoires in COVID-19. Profiled with immunoSEQ multiplex PCR; TCRdb holds only in-frame clones, not every one. The sample lists some 320,000 clones; roughly 91% were seen once. Sequencing was done on a sample of peripheral blood. These receptors all come from a woman younger than 45 with COVID-19, enrolled during active disease. Each CDR3 is given with its conserved first and last residue. Each record gives: clone size, D gene, V gene, J gene, CDR3 DNA, CDR3 protein. The D gene is left open where the match is weak. A clone size is listed for some rows: how often the clone was seen (once, few, many), or a class if it is expanded.

.	TRBD1	TRBV19	TRBJ1-6	TGTGCCAGTAGTACCGGGACAGGGTTCTCACCCCTCCACTTT	CASSTGTGFSPLHF
.	TRBD2	TRBV9	TRBJ2-7	TGTGCCAGCAGCGTGAACGCGGGGGGATCCTACGAGCAGTACTTC	CASSVNAGGSYEQYF
.	.	TRBV4-2	TRBJ1-6	TGTGCCAGCAGCCAGGACAGTAGTACTTCACCCCTCCACTTT	CASSQDSSTSPLHF
.	TRBD1	TRBV10-2	TRBJ1-3	TGCGCCAGCAGTGACAACGCTGGGACAGGGCTAGGAAACACCATATATTTT	CASSDNAGTGLGNTIYF
.	TRBD1	TRBV6-5	TRBJ2-1	TGTGCCAGCAGAGGGACAGGGGATGTTAATGAGCAGTTCTTC	CASRGTGDVNEQFF
.	TRBD1	TRBV29-1	TRBJ1-5	TGCAGCGCCCAGGACAGGGTGGGGCAGCCCCAGCATTTT	CSAQDRVGQPQHF
.	TRBD2	TRBV13	TRBJ2-7	TGTGCCAGCAGCTCCCTCAGCGGGGGCGCCTACGAGCAGTACTTC	CASSSLSGGAYEQYF
.	.	TRBV6-6	TRBJ2-7	TGTGCCAGCAGTTACGGGAGTACCTACGAGCAGTACTTC	CASSYGSTYEQYF
.	TRBD1	TRBV19	TRBJ2-7	TGTGCCAGTAGTACATCGGGACAGGCCTACGAGCAGTACTTC	CASSTSGQAYEQYF
few	.	TRBV20-1	TRBJ2-4	TGCAGTGCTAGTGCCTTTGGGGGCAGGACAGCCAAAAACATTCAGTACTTC	CSASAFGGRTAKNIQYF
few	.	TRBV5-1	TRBJ2-3	TGCGCCAGCAGTTCGGACAGTAGCACAGATACGCAGTATTTT	CASSSDSSTDTQYF
.	TRBD1	TRBV6-5	TRBJ2-1	TGTGCCAGCCGGGGACAGGGGTACCACAATGAGCAGTTCTTC	CASRGQGYHNEQFF
.	.	TRBV6-5	TRBJ1-2	TGTGCCAGCAAAGGGGAAAGCTATGGCTACACCTTC	CASKGESYGYTF
.	.	TRBV3-1/TRBV3-2	TRBJ2-5	TGTGCCAGCAGCCACCTGGGGAGACAAGAGACCCAGTACTTC	CASSHLGRQETQYF
.	.	TRBV6-5	TRBJ1-5	TGTGCCAGCATGCAGTACACCAATCAGCCCCAGCATTTT	CASMQYTNQPQHF
.	.	TRBV4-1	TRBJ1-3	TGCGCCAGCAGCCAAACAGTCTCTGGAAACACCATATATTTT	CASSQTVSGNTIYF
.	.	TRBV11-2	TRBJ1-2	TGTGCCAGCAGTGCCGGGACTTCAGCTAACTATGGCTACACCTTC	CASSAGTSANYGYTF
once	.	TRBV14	TRBJ1-1	TGTGCCAGCAGCCACGGGGGGGCGGCCGGAGCTTTCTTT	CASSHGGAAGAFF
.	.	TRBV3-1/TRBV3-2	TRBJ2-7	TGTGCCAGCAGCCAAGGACACTCCTACGAGCAGTACTTC	CASSQGHSYEQYF
.	TRBD1	TRBV7-9	TRBJ1-2	TGTGCCAGCAGCGCATGGGACAGGGGCAATGGCTACACCTTC	CASSAWDRGNGYTF
.	TRBD1	TRBV5-4	TRBJ2-7	TGTGCCAGCAGCTTGGTGACAGGGGGAACCTACGAGCAGTACTTC	CASSLVTGGTYEQYF
.	.	TRBV10-1	TRBJ1-5	TGCGCTCCGTCGGGGGGCTGGCAGCCCCAGCATTTT	CAPSGGWQPQHF
few	.	TRBV6-1	TRBJ2-3	TGTGCCAGCAGTGAGCTAGGAGGGGGCACAGATACGCAGTATTTT	CASSELGGGTDTQYF
.	.	TRBV3-1/TRBV3-2	TRBJ2-1	TGTGCCAGCAGCCAAGGTCGGGTCCTGGTCTGGAATGAGCAGTTCTTC	CASSQGRVLVWNEQFF
.	TRBD2	TRBV7-8	TRBJ2-1	TGTGCCAGCAGCTTTAGCGGGGGAGGCCGGAATGAGCAGTTCTTC	CASSFSGGGRNEQFF
once	TRBD1	TRBV2	TRBJ1-3	TGTGCCAGCAGGGGGACAGTGTTCTCTGGAAACACCATATATTTT	CASRGTVFSGNTIYF
.	.	TRBV2	TRBJ2-7	TGTGCCGAGGCGGGGTCATCCGGCGAGCAGTACTTC	CAEAGSSGEQYF
.	TRBD1	TRBV3-1/TRBV3-2	TRBJ1-3	TGTGCCAGCAGCTTCCCCGGGACAGGGGGAAACACCATATATTTT	CASSFPGTGGNTIYF
.	TRBD2	TRBV27	TRBJ2-7	TGTGCCAGCGCGACTAGCGGGGGGGCCCCCTACGAGCAGTACTTC	CASATSGGAPYEQYF
.	TRBD1	TRBV3-1/TRBV3-2	TRBJ1-3	TGTGCCAGCAGCCCTCAGGGGGTTGGAAACACCATATATTTT	CASSPQGVGNTIYF
.	TRBD1	TRBV29-1	TRBJ1-4	TGCAGCACTAGGACAGGAGGGGAAAAACTGTTTTTT	CSTRTGGEKLFF
.	TRBD1	TRBV6-5	TRBJ2-5	TGTGCCAGCAGGTCAGGGGGGACCCAGTACTTC	CASRSGGTQYF
.	.	TRBV5-1	TRBJ1-1	TGCGCCAGCAGCTTGTGGGGGCCCACTGAAGCTTTCTTT	CASSLWGPTEAFF
.	.	TRBV2	TRBJ1-2	TGTGCCAGCAGTGCGAGGTTATACGGCTACACCTTC	CASSARLYGYTF
.	TRBD1	TRBV10-3	TRBJ2-1	TGTGCCATCAGTGGGGGGATCCGGGACAGCTACAATGAGCAGTTCTTC	CAISGGIRDSYNEQFF
.	.	TRBV5-1	TRBJ1-5	TGCGCCAGCAGCTTGGGCGGAACCTCTCGGAATCAGCCCCAGCATTTT	CASSLGGTSRNQPQHF
.	TRBD1	TRBV19	TRBJ2-1	TGTGCCAGTAGTATCTCCGGGACAGGGGGGAATGAGCAGTTCTTC	CASSISGTGGNEQFF
once	.	TRBV28	TRBJ1-1	TGTGCCAGCGCCTTCAGGGGCATGAACACTGAAGCTTTCTTT	CASAFRGMNTEAFF
.	.	TRBV7-6	TRBJ2-1	TGTGCCAGCAGCTGGGGACTCTCGAATGAGCAGTTCTTC	CASSWGLSNEQFF
.	.	TRBV28	TRBJ1-6	TGTGCCAGCGGGACACCTAATAATTCACCCCTCCACTTT	CASGTPNNSPLHF
.	.	TRBV19	TRBJ2-5	TGTGCCAGTAGTATTCCAGCGGAAGAGACCCAGTACTTC	CASSIPAEETQYF
.	.	TRBV10-2	TRBJ2-1	TGCGCCAGCACCCTCCCGGGAAAGAGCTCCTACAATGAGCAGTTCTTC	CASTLPGKSSYNEQFF
.	.	TRBV7-9	TRBJ2-7	TGTGCCAGCAGCTTAGCGACTGGTTGGGAGCAGTACTTC	CASSLATGWEQYF
.	TRBD2	TRBV10-3	TRBJ2-1	TGTGCCATCAGCGCGACTAGCGGGGGTCATGAGCAGTTCTTC	CAISATSGGHEQFF
.	TRBD1	TRBV3-1/TRBV3-2	TRBJ1-6	TGTGCCAGCAGACCGGACAGGGAAAATTCACCCCTCCACTTT	CASRPDRENSPLHF
.	.	TRBV4-1	TRBJ1-6	TGCGCCAGCAGCCAAGATGGGGAGGACTTTTATTCACCCCTCCACTTT	CASSQDGEDFYSPLHF
once	TRBD1	TRBV7-9	TRBJ1-2	TGTGCCAGCAGCTTAGGCGGGACAGGGGATGGCTACACCTTC	CASSLGGTGDGYTF
.	.	TRBV5-1	TRBJ1-1	TGCGCCAGCAGCCTCCCCTCGGGGGGGGAAGCTTTCTTT	CASSLPSGGEAFF
.	.	TRBV6-6	TRBJ2-7	TGTGCCAGCAGTCCCCCCGAGGTGCCCTACGAGCAGTACTTC	CASSPPEVPYEQYF
.	TRBD1	TRBV4-1	TRBJ1-4	TGCGCCAGCAGCCAATTCCGGGACAGGTCGAAGAAACTGTTTTTT	CASSQFRDRSKKLFF
.	TRBD1	TRBV5-5	TRBJ1-6	TGTGCCAGCAGCGCCGGGACAGTGAATTCACCCCTCCACTTT	CASSAGTVNSPLHF
.	TRBD1	TRBV11-2	TRBJ1-2	TGTGCCAGCAGCTTCGCGGGACAGGCTTATGGCTACACCTTC	CASSFAGQAYGYTF
.	.	TRBV5-4	TRBJ1-2	TGTGCCAGCAGCTTGGCCACAGCCAACTATGGCTACACCTTC	CASSLATANYGYTF
.	.	TRBV2	TRBJ1-2	TGTGCCAGCAGTGGCCAGGATAAAGTTCGGGGACTCTATGGCTACACCTTC	CASSGQDKVRGLYGYTF
once	.	TRBV28	TRBJ2-1	TGTGCCAGCAGTTTCGGTCTTATGCAGCAGTTCTTC	CASSFGLMQQFF
.	.	TRBV19	TRBJ2-1	TGTGCCAGTAGCCCAGCGGACAATGAGCAGTTCTTC	CASSPADNEQFF
.	.	TRBV27	TRBJ1-2	TGTGCCAGCAGTTTATCGCGGCTTTCCGGCTACACCTTC	CASSLSRLSGYTF
.	TRBD1	TRBV19	TRBJ1-5	TGTGCCAGCCACCGAGGGGGCGAGGGGAATCAGCCCCAGCATTTT	CASHRGGEGNQPQHF
.	TRBD1	TRBV19	TRBJ1-5	TGTGCCAGTAGTATAGTAGACAGGGGATTGTTCCAGCATTTT	CASSIVDRGLFQHF